The next 9 T cell receptor beta chains were all read from a single sample in a study of shared clonotypes between healthy human individuals (TCRdb year 2020). Preparation of the library involved the immunoSEQ multiplex PCR assay. Held by TCRdb, this immuneACCESS table contains in-frame sequences only and omits some clones. Under half of the omission traces to an unresolved V gene where checked; the cause of the rest is unknown. The table for this sample lists more than 1.2 million clones; approximately 98.5% of them were counted only once. About 0.35% of the sample is held by the ten biggest clonotypes. Sequencing input: naive CD4+ T cells sorted from blood. In the paper's terms, the cell subset or site label means: CD45RA+ positively selected. These receptors originate from a man aged 30 to 45 in good health.

V gene TRBV7-8 combines with J gene TRBJ2-3; TRBD2 matches at 10 bases. Germline CDR1 is SGHVS and CDR2 is FQNEAQ. Trimming removed 1 base from V and 6 bases from J; junction bases left unmatched: 4. The CDR3 runs 15 residues. The CDR3 region is CASSLGLAGVDTQYF. In DNA, the CDR3 is TGTGCCAGCAGCTTAGGGCTAGCGGGAGTGGATACGCAGTATTTT.

This rearrangement joins TRBV29-1 to TRBJ2-3, with D perhaps being TRBD1 or TRBD2 (5 bases each). There are 13 residues in the CDR3. Trimming stripped 3 bases from V and 2 bases from J, with 9 bases between. Germline lookup yields CDR1 SQVTM and CDR2 ANQGSEA. The CDR3 DNA sequence: TGCAGCGTTGACGAGGGACCCACAGATACGCAGTATTTT. This sequence encodes CSVDEGPTDTQYF.

The gene calls are TRBV28 and TRBJ1-2, with 8 bases that match TRBD1. The CDR3 has 15 residues. V gave up 5 bases and J gave up 5 bases; unmatched junction bases: 10. Germline V gene data show CDR1 as MDHEN and CDR2 as SYDVKM. The CDR3 here is CASSTRGREIYGYTF. CDR3 nucleotides: TGTGCCAGCAGTACCAGGGGGCGCGAGATATATGGCTACACCTTC.

The genes are TRBV6-5 and TRBJ1-5, with 10 bases fitting TRBD1. Germline values: CDR1 MNHEY, CDR2 SVGAGI. Trimming took 5 bases from V and 3 from J; bases not matched to a gene: 4. There are 15 residues in the CDR3. CDR3 in amino acids: CASSRGQGNNQPQHF. As DNA, the CDR3 is TGTGCCAGCAGTCGGGGACAGGGGAACAATCAGCCCCAGCATTTT.

J is TRBJ2-7 and V is TRBV5-1; 7 nucleotides line up with TRBD1. V lost 4 bases to trimming and J lost 2 bases; unmatched junction nucleotides: 6. This CDR3 comprises 14 residues. Germline V gene lookup returns CDR1 SGHRS and CDR2 YFSETQ. CDR3 sequence: CASSETGPTYEQYF. In DNA form, the CDR3 reads TGCGCCAGCAGCGAGACAGGGCCCACCTACGAGCAGTACTTC.

The chain couples TRBV28 to TRBJ2-1; unclear D gene. Germline V CDR1 and CDR2: MDHEN, SYDVKM. Trimming cost V 6 bases and J 0 bases, with 15 bases left between them. This CDR3 comprises 16 residues. The CDR3 is CASSRPYKSSYNEQFF. DNA for the CDR3: TGTGCCAGCAGCCGGCCTTACAAGAGCTCCTACAATGAGCAGTTCTTC. Full variable domain (outside the CDR3, taken from reference TRBV28 and TRBJ2-1): DVKVTQSSRYLVKRTGEKVFLECVQDMDHENMFWYRQDPGLGLRLIYFSYDVKMKEKGDIPEGYSVSREKKERFSLILESASTNQTSMYLCASSRPYKSSYNEQFFGPGTRLTVL.

The chain uses TRBV7-9 and TRBJ2-7; TRBD1 might be the D (6 bases). The CDR3 length is 15 residues. From germline, CDR1 is SEHNR and CDR2 FQNEAQ (reference sequence). Trimming removed 5 bases at V and 7 bases at J, with 21 bases between. CDR3 nucleotides: TGTGCCAGCAGCCCTACAGGGAGTGTGCAAAGGGAGCAGTACTTC. Protein product: CASSPTGSVQREQYF.

Here the CDR3 DNA reads TGCAGCGTCCGGGACAAGTACTACAATGAGCAGTTCTTC. This sequence encodes CSVRDKYYNEQFF. The J gene is TRBJ2-1, the V gene TRBV29-1; D is possibly TRBD1 (6 bases). V lost 6 bases and J 3 bases, leaving 12 bases between the germline ends. CDR1 is SQVTM, CDR2 ANQGSEA, per germline. The CDR3 has 13 residues.

The J gene is TRBJ2-1, the V gene TRBV5-1; D gene unclear. Trimming shortened V by 0 bases and J by 10 bases, and 8 bases separated the two germline ends. CDR1 SGHRS and CDR2 YFSETQ come from the germline V gene. This CDR3 is built from 12 residues. The CDR3 nucleotides read TGCGCCAGCAGCTTGGAGTCAGCGGAGCAGTTCTTC. This gives the protein CASSLESAEQFF.